This T cell receptor beta chain originates from a study of OX40 agonist ivuxolimab in advanced cancers. Study in general: Melanoma, hepatocellular carcinoma, head and neck or renal cell cancer occurred in dose-escalation patients.

Using immunoSEQ multiplex PCR, the repertoire was profiled, and TCRdb retains in-frame clones only, with some absent. Of 54,000 or so clones in the sample, over 70% were seen once. There are a few counts of this clone. Its target is unknown. V was pared by 6 bases and J by 7 bases, with 11 bases of the junction left unmatched. Germline V CDR1 and CDR2: MDHEN, SYDVKM. The CDR3 has 14 residues. The study's findings and limits: Some patients without response likewise showed low normalized clonal expansion. On average, a greater number of expanded clones characterised CD8+ T cells relative to CD4+.

The sample consisted of CD4+ or CD8+ T cells sorted from blood, taken in a trial of the OX40 agonist ivuxolimab. This chain joins TRBV28 and TRBJ1-2, with 7 bases matching TRBD1. The sequence derives from an adult with an advanced solid tumor such as melanoma, head and neck, liver or kidney cancer. CDR3 protein: CASSTGVIPFGYTF. CDR3 nucleotides: TGTGCCAGCAGCACAGGGGTAATACCCTTTGGCTACACCTTC.